The text below deals with one T cell receptor (beta chain). As handled by the study authors: Amplification of reference gene primers provided the estimated nucleated cell counts. Repertoires were generated with immunoSEQ multiplex PCR, while TCRdb's copy carries only in-frame clones and drops some. The V and J calls and clone size come from that table; D and trimming were worked out from the DNA. The sample lists under 300,000 clones, approximately 89% seen once, with roughly 4.8% in the top ten. This sample is drawn from a study of blood T cell repertoires in COVID-19. Overall study: T cells, B-cell-depleted T cells, or PBMCs supplied cDNA or gDNA.

V lost 2 bases to trimming and J lost 2 bases; unmatched junction nucleotides: 14. The CDR3 spans 18 residues. This TCR came from a middle-aged woman who had recovered from COVID-19. The chain joins TRBV23-1 to TRBJ2-7, with 8 bases that match TRBD2. TRBV23-1 is marked as an open reading frame, function uncertain. The sequenced sample consisted of peripheral blood. The DNA for the CDR3 is TGCGCCAGCAGTCAAGAGTTTCGTGGCGGGGGGCATACCTACGAGCAGTACTTC. Translated: CASSQEFRGGGHTYEQYF.